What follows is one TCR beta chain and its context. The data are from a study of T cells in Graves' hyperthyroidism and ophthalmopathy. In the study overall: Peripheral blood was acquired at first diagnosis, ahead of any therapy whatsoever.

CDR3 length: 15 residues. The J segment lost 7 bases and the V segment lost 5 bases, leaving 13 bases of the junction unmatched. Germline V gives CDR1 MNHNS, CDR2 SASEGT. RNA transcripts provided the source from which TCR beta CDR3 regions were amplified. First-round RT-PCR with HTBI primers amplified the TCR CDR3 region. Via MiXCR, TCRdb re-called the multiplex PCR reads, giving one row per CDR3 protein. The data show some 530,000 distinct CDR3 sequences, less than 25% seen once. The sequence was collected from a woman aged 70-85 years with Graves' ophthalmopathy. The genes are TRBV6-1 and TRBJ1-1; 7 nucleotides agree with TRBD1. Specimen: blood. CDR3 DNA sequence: TGTGCCAGCAGTTTAGGGGGCCCCTCCCGAGGTGAAGCTTTCTTT. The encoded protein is CASSLGGPSRGEAFF.